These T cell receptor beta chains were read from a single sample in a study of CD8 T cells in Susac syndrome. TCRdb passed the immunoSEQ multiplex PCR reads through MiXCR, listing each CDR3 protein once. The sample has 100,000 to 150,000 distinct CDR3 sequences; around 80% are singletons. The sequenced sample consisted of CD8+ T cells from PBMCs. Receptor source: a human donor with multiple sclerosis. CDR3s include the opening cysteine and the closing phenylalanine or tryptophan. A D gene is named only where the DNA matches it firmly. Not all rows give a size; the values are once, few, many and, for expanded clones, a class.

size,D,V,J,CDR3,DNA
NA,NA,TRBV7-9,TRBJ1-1,CASSGERGNPKAAFF,TGTGCCAGCAGCGGGGAGCGGGGGAACCCAAAGGCAGCTTTCTTT
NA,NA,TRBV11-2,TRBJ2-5,CASSLDLGGGETQYF,TGTGCCAGCAGCTTAGATCTGGGAGGGGGTGAGACCCAGTACTTC
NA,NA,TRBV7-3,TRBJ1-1,CASSLEQGANTEAFF,TGTGCCAGCAGCTTAGAACAGGGAGCGAACACTGAAGCTTTCTTT
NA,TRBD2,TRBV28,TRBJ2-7,CASSFAGESYEQYF,TGTGCCAGCAGTTTTGCGGGGGAGTCCTACGAGCAGTACTTC
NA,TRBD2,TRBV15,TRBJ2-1,CATSSLTLGLAGGNMLIGEQFF,TGTGCCACCAGCAGCCTAACCCTGGGACTAGCGGGAGGAAACATGCTCATTGGTGAGCAGTTCTTC
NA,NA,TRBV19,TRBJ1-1,CASSIATNTEAFF,TGTGCCAGTAGTATCGCAACGAACACTGAAGCTTTCTTT
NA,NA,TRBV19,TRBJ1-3,CASSIWGATGNTIYF,TGTGCCAGTAGTATTTGGGGGGCTACTGGAAACACCATATATTTT
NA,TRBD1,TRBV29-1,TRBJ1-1,CSVEDSLTGTMNTEAFF,TGCAGCGTTGAAGACTCCCTGACAGGGACCATGAACACTGAAGCTTTCTTT
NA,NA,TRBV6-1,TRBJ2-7,CASSEFPRGSSYEQYF,TGTGCCAGCAGTGAATTCCCCCGGGGCAGCAGCTACGAGCAGTACTTC
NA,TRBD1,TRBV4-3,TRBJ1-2,CASSQVRDRGSNGYTF,TGCGCCAGCAGCCAAGTTCGGGACAGGGGTAGTAATGGCTACACCTTC
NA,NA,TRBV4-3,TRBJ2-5,CASSQEHGETQYF,TGCGCCAGCAGCCAAGAACATGGGGAGACCCAGTACTTC
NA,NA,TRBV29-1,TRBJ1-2,CSVPTGTVYGYTF,TGCAGCGTACCGACCGGGACGGTCTATGGCTACACCTTC
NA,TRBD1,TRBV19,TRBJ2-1,CASSSGGTGAEQFF,TGTGCCAGTAGCTCGGGCGGAACAGGGGCTGAGCAGTTCTTC
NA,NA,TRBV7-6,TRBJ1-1,CASSLTLRRNTEAFF,TGTGCCAGCAGCTTGACATTGAGGAGGAACACTGAAGCTTTCTTT
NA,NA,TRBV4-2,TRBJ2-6,CASSQGDSVYSGANVLTF,TGTGCCAGCAGCCAAGGAGACAGCGTTTACTCTGGGGCCAACGTCCTGACTTTC
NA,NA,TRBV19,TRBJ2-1,CASQGLGEQFF,TGTGCCAGCCAAGGACTGGGTGAGCAGTTCTTC
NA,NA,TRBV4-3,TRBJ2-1,CASSQDYTNNEQFF,TGCGCCAGCAGCCAAGACTACACTAACAATGAGCAGTTCTTC
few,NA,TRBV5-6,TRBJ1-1,CASSLEGYLAWTRNTEAFF,TGTGCCAGCAGCTTGGAAGGTTACCTGGCCTGGACGAGGAACACTGAAGCTTTCTTT
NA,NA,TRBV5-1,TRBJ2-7,CASWDQGLGEQYF,TGCGCCAGCTGGGACCAGGGATTGGGGGAGCAGTACTTC
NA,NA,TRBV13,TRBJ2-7,CASSLAEDPGANEQYF,TGTGCCAGCAGCTTAGCCGAGGACCCCGGTGCGAACGAGCAGTACTTC